This is a list of T cell receptor beta chains from one sample in a study of blood T cell repertoires in COVID-19. TCRdb's table, derived via immunoSEQ multiplex PCR, lists solely in-frame clones and lacks some. In the table there are just under 300,000 clones, approximately 86% of which are singletons. The sample comprised peripheral blood. These TCRs come from a man aged 70-80 years with acute or convalescent COVID-19. Both conserved end residues are part of each CDR3. Fields, in order: CDR3 protein, CDR3 DNA, J gene, V gene, clone size, D gene. The D gene is left open where the match is weak. Expanded clones get a size class; other rows say once, few or many, or leave the size out.

cdr3_aa: CASSQVGGEGTGELFF; cdr3_nt: TGTGCCAGCAGCCAAGTTGGGGGGGAAGGTACCGGGGAGCTGTTTTTT; j_call: TRBJ2-2; v_call: TRBV3-1/TRBV3-2; clone_size: NA; d_call: TRBD2
cdr3_aa: CASSDSGGAAGLRQFF; cdr3_nt: TGTGCCAGCAGTGACAGCGGGGGGGCCGCCGGGCTCAGGCAGTTCTTC; j_call: TRBJ2-1; v_call: TRBV6-1; clone_size: NA; d_call: TRBD2
cdr3_aa: CASSIRGPQETQYF; cdr3_nt: TGTGCCAGCAGCATAAGGGGTCCCCAAGAGACCCAGTACTTC; j_call: TRBJ2-5; v_call: TRBV13; clone_size: NA; d_call: NA
cdr3_aa: CSVSDRDVETQYF; cdr3_nt: TGCAGCGTCTCAGACAGGGATGTAGAGACCCAGTACTTC; j_call: TRBJ2-5; v_call: TRBV29-1; clone_size: NA; d_call: TRBD1
cdr3_aa: CASRRTGDPLYEQYF; cdr3_nt: TGCGCCAGCAGAAGGACGGGAGACCCCCTTTACGAGCAGTACTTC; j_call: TRBJ2-7; v_call: TRBV10-2; clone_size: NA; d_call: NA
cdr3_aa: CASSLQTGQPQHF; cdr3_nt: TGCGCCAGCAGCTTACAGACAGGTCAGCCCCAGCATTTT; j_call: TRBJ1-5; v_call: TRBV5-1; clone_size: few; d_call: NA
cdr3_aa: CASSQNEAERGYNEQFF; cdr3_nt: TGTGCCAGCAGCCAGAATGAGGCGGAGCGGGGATACAATGAGCAGTTCTTC; j_call: TRBJ2-1; v_call: TRBV7-6; clone_size: many; d_call: TRBD2
cdr3_aa: CASSSGGYNEQFF; cdr3_nt: TGTGCCAGCAGCTCAGGGGGCTATAATGAGCAGTTCTTC; j_call: TRBJ2-1; v_call: TRBV11-3; clone_size: NA; d_call: TRBD1
cdr3_aa: CASSFGVAASNTEAFF; cdr3_nt: TGTGCCAGCAGTTTCGGGGTCGCCGCATCGAACACTGAAGCTTTCTTT; j_call: TRBJ1-1; v_call: TRBV27; clone_size: NA; d_call: NA
cdr3_aa: CASSPGQGSSGNTIYF; cdr3_nt: TGTGCCAGCAGCCCGGGACAGGGAAGCTCTGGAAACACCATATATTTT; j_call: TRBJ1-3; v_call: TRBV9; clone_size: NA; d_call: TRBD1
cdr3_aa: CASTRQPGHMSADTQYF; cdr3_nt: TGTGCCAGCACCCGTCAGCCGGGACACATGAGTGCAGATACGCAGTATTTT; j_call: TRBJ2-3; v_call: TRBV5-4; clone_size: NA; d_call: NA
cdr3_aa: CAWTGMNTEAFF; cdr3_nt: TGTGCCTGGACAGGGATGAACACTGAAGCTTTCTTT; j_call: TRBJ1-1; v_call: TRBV30; clone_size: NA; d_call: NA
cdr3_aa: CASSPDADTEAFF; cdr3_nt: TGCGCCAGCAGCCCTGACGCGGACACTGAAGCTTTCTTT; j_call: TRBJ1-1; v_call: TRBV5-1; clone_size: NA; d_call: NA
cdr3_aa: CSARDGRAQYF; cdr3_nt: TGCAGTGCTAGAGATGGGCGCGCACAGTACTTC; j_call: TRBJ2-4; v_call: TRBV20-1; clone_size: NA; d_call: NA
cdr3_aa: CASSQGTSGLYNEQFF; cdr3_nt: TGCGCCAGCAGCCAAGGGACTAGCGGGCTTTACAATGAGCAGTTCTTC; j_call: TRBJ2-1; v_call: TRBV4-3; clone_size: NA; d_call: TRBD2
cdr3_aa: CAISESTGGLTGELFF; cdr3_nt: TGTGCCATCAGTGAGTCGACAGGGGGCCTTACCGGGGAGCTGTTTTTT; j_call: TRBJ2-2; v_call: TRBV10-3; clone_size: NA; d_call: TRBD1
cdr3_aa: CASSEVDYGYTF; cdr3_nt: TGCGCCAGCAGTGAAGTAGACTATGGCTACACCTTC; j_call: TRBJ1-2; v_call: TRBV10-2; clone_size: NA; d_call: NA
cdr3_aa: CASSISGRTDTQYF; cdr3_nt: TGTGCCAGTAGTATATCTGGGAGGACAGATACGCAGTATTTT; j_call: TRBJ2-3; v_call: TRBV19; clone_size: NA; d_call: NA
cdr3_aa: CASSLDRGQLNEQFF; cdr3_nt: TGTGCCAGCAGCTTAGATCGGGGACAACTCAATGAGCAGTTCTTC; j_call: TRBJ2-1; v_call: TRBV7-2; clone_size: NA; d_call: NA
cdr3_aa: CASSLAGGIHRYNEQFF; cdr3_nt: TGCGCCAGCAGCTTGGCGGGAGGGATACATAGGTACAATGAGCAGTTCTTC; j_call: TRBJ2-1; v_call: TRBV5-1; clone_size: NA; d_call: TRBD2
cdr3_aa: CASSPQGTLRGYTF; cdr3_nt: TGTGCCAGCTCACCACAGGGGACTCTTAGAGGCTACACCTTC; j_call: TRBJ1-2; v_call: TRBV18; clone_size: NA; d_call: NA
cdr3_aa: CASSQRDGGYGTEAFF; cdr3_nt: TGTGCCAGCAGCCAAAGAGACGGGGGGTACGGAACTGAAGCTTTCTTT; j_call: TRBJ1-1; v_call: TRBV4-2; clone_size: NA; d_call: NA
cdr3_aa: CASSLGTAAFF; cdr3_nt: TGTGCCAGCAGCTTGGGGACTGCCGCTTTCTTT; j_call: TRBJ1-1; v_call: TRBV5-4; clone_size: NA; d_call: NA
cdr3_aa: CASSLVRGDRGTPLHF; cdr3_nt: TGTGCCAGCAGCTTAGTTAGGGGGGACAGGGGAACACCCCTCCACTTT; j_call: TRBJ1-6; v_call: TRBV7-8; clone_size: NA; d_call: TRBD1
cdr3_aa: CASSTRVVETQYF; cdr3_nt: TGTGCCAGTAGTACGAGGGTGGTAGAGACCCAGTACTTC; j_call: TRBJ2-5; v_call: TRBV19; clone_size: NA; d_call: NA
cdr3_aa: CATSRESGGSSYNEQFF; cdr3_nt: TGTGCCACCAGCAGAGAATCCGGGGGGAGCTCCTACAATGAGCAGTTCTTC; j_call: TRBJ2-1; v_call: TRBV15; clone_size: NA; d_call: TRBD2
cdr3_aa: CASSSGSHNEQFF; cdr3_nt: TGCGCCAGCAGCTCAGGGTCCCACAATGAGCAGTTCTTC; j_call: TRBJ2-1; v_call: TRBV5-1; clone_size: NA; d_call: NA
cdr3_aa: CASSMGQGDVTEAFF; cdr3_nt: TGTGCCAGCAGCATGGGACAGGGAGATGTCACTGAAGCTTTCTTT; j_call: TRBJ1-1; v_call: TRBV5-4; clone_size: few; d_call: TRBD1
cdr3_aa: CASSRQGLNYGYTF; cdr3_nt: TGTGCCAGTAGTCGACAGGGCCTGAACTATGGCTACACCTTC; j_call: TRBJ1-2; v_call: TRBV19; clone_size: NA; d_call: TRBD1
cdr3_aa: CASSPGPREKLFF; cdr3_nt: TGTGCCAGCAGCCCAGGGCCGCGAGAAAAACTGTTTTTT; j_call: TRBJ1-4; v_call: TRBV5-6; clone_size: NA; d_call: NA
cdr3_aa: CASSSRQGADVYGYTF; cdr3_nt: TGTGCCAGCAGTTCCAGACAGGGGGCTGATGTTTATGGCTACACCTTC; j_call: TRBJ1-2; v_call: TRBV6-4; clone_size: NA; d_call: TRBD1
cdr3_aa: CSVDLQETQYF; cdr3_nt: TGCAGCGTTGACCTTCAAGAGACCCAGTACTTC; j_call: TRBJ2-5; v_call: TRBV29-1; clone_size: once; d_call: NA
cdr3_aa: CASSLASGSSYEQYF; cdr3_nt: TGCGCCAGCAGCTTGGCCAGCGGGAGCTCCTACGAGCAGTACTTC; j_call: TRBJ2-7; v_call: TRBV5-1; clone_size: NA; d_call: TRBD2
cdr3_aa: CATRQGADTGELFF; cdr3_nt: TGTGCCACCCGACAGGGGGCGGACACCGGGGAGCTGTTTTTT; j_call: TRBJ2-2; v_call: TRBV24-1; clone_size: once; d_call: TRBD1
cdr3_aa: CSARANNEQFF; cdr3_nt: TGCAGTGCTAGAGCTAACAATGAGCAGTTCTTC; j_call: TRBJ2-1; v_call: TRBV20-1; clone_size: NA; d_call: NA
cdr3_aa: CASSATGIRNQPQHF; cdr3_nt: TGTGCCAGCAGCGCCACAGGGATTCGCAATCAGCCCCAGCATTTT; j_call: TRBJ1-5; v_call: TRBV7-2; clone_size: NA; d_call: NA
cdr3_aa: CASSLSGGAGETQYF; cdr3_nt: TGTGCCAGCAGTTTATCGGGGGGGGCAGGAGAGACCCAGTACTTC; j_call: TRBJ2-5; v_call: TRBV27; clone_size: NA; d_call: NA
cdr3_aa: CASSLGSPYEQYF; cdr3_nt: TGTGCCAGCAGCTTAGGTAGTCCCTACGAGCAGTACTTC; j_call: TRBJ2-7; v_call: TRBV7-2; clone_size: NA; d_call: NA
cdr3_aa: CASSVGTGNYEQYF; cdr3_nt: TGTGCCAGCAGTGTGGGGACAGGGAACTACGAGCAGTACTTC; j_call: TRBJ2-7; v_call: TRBV2; clone_size: NA; d_call: TRBD1
cdr3_aa: CASSRDWATNNEQFF; cdr3_nt: TGTGCCAGCAGTCGGGACTGGGCTACTAACAATGAGCAGTTCTTC; j_call: TRBJ2-1; v_call: TRBV6-5; clone_size: NA; d_call: NA
cdr3_aa: CASRRTSGGSYEQYF; cdr3_nt: TGTGCCAGCAGACGTACTTCAGGGGGTTCCTACGAGCAGTACTTC; j_call: TRBJ2-7; v_call: TRBV28; clone_size: NA; d_call: TRBD1
cdr3_aa: CATSDRGRGVDEQYF; cdr3_nt: TGTGCCACCAGTGATAGGGGTAGGGGCGTCGACGAGCAGTACTTC; j_call: TRBJ2-7; v_call: TRBV24-1; clone_size: NA; d_call: NA
cdr3_aa: CASRAGTDPLYEQYF; cdr3_nt: TGTGCCAGCAGAGCCGGGACAGACCCTTTGTACGAGCAGTACTTC; j_call: TRBJ2-7; v_call: TRBV2; clone_size: NA; d_call: TRBD1
cdr3_aa: CASSPQGQTNTGELFF; cdr3_nt: TGTGCCAGCTCACCACAGGGACAGACGAACACCGGGGAGCTGTTTTTT; j_call: TRBJ2-2; v_call: TRBV18; clone_size: NA; d_call: TRBD1
cdr3_aa: CASSPQGAGYTF; cdr3_nt: TGTGCCAGCAGCCCACAGGGGGCTGGCTACACCTTC; j_call: TRBJ1-2; v_call: TRBV2; clone_size: few; d_call: TRBD1
cdr3_aa: CASGRDRGREQYF; cdr3_nt: TGTGCCAGCGGTCGGGACAGGGGGCGCGAGCAGTACTTC; j_call: TRBJ2-7; v_call: TRBV6-5; clone_size: NA; d_call: TRBD1
cdr3_aa: CASGINSYEQFF; cdr3_nt: TGTGCCAGCGGCATCAATAGCTATGAGCAGTTCTTC; j_call: TRBJ2-1; v_call: TRBV28; clone_size: NA; d_call: NA
cdr3_aa: CASSVGGLRQETQYF; cdr3_nt: TGTGCCAGCAGCGTAGGAGGACTCCGACAAGAGACCCAGTACTTC; j_call: TRBJ2-5; v_call: TRBV9; clone_size: NA; d_call: NA
cdr3_aa: CASSESPGNYGYTF; cdr3_nt: TGTGCCAGCAGTGAAAGTCCAGGGAACTATGGCTACACCTTC; j_call: TRBJ1-2; v_call: TRBV2; clone_size: once; d_call: NA
cdr3_aa: CAISEGGGDTEAFF; cdr3_nt: TGTGCCATCAGTGAAGGGGGGGGAGACACTGAAGCTTTCTTT; j_call: TRBJ1-1; v_call: TRBV10-3; clone_size: NA; d_call: NA
cdr3_aa: CASLITGGISSYNSPLHF; cdr3_nt: TGTGCCAGCCTGATCACAGGGGGTATAAGCTCCTATAATTCACCCCTCCACTTT; j_call: TRBJ1-6; v_call: TRBV2; clone_size: NA; d_call: TRBD1
cdr3_aa: CASSQEVGTGYQPQHF; cdr3_nt: TGCGCCAGCAGCCAAGAGGTGGGGACAGGGTATCAGCCCCAGCATTTT; j_call: TRBJ1-5; v_call: TRBV4-3; clone_size: NA; d_call: TRBD1